Each of the 30 T cell receptor beta chains below was sequenced from the same sample in a study of blood T cells in healthy people across ages. Alongside a J-beta primer mix, a sample-barcoded 5' primer served in a second PCR lasting about 7 to 12 cycles. TCRdb re-called the 5' RACE reads with MiXCR, one entry per CDR3 protein. The repertoire consists of roughly 930,000 distinct CDR3 sequences, with roughly 48% occurring once and the leading ten covering about an eighth. The sample taken for sequencing was blood. These receptors came from a man aged 25-40 years in good health.

At least ten counts were recorded for this clonotype. This rearrangement joins TRBV6-1 to TRBJ2-1; 11 positions match TRBD2. Germline assignment: CDR1 MNHNS and CDR2 SASEGT. The junction had 4 bases not matched to a gene; V was cut back by 5 bases and J by 7 bases. This CDR3 has 14 residues. CDR3 DNA sequence: TGTGCCAGCAGTACTAGCGGGGGTCTGAATGAGCAGTTCTTC. Residues: CASSTSGGLNEQFF.

This clonotype occurred a few times. This chain connects TRBV27 to TRBJ2-7; 10 bases agree with TRBD2. Germline CDR1 reads MNHEY; CDR2 reads SMNVEV (reference sequence). This CDR3 is built from 15 residues. The trim removed 4 bases at V and 2 bases at J, leaving 5 bases unmatched. In DNA, the CDR3 is TGTGCCAGCAGTTCTAGCGGGGGCCACACCTACGAGCAGTACTTC. Protein sequence: CASSSSGGHTYEQYF.

J is TRBJ1-2 and V is TRBV15, with D tentatively TRBD1 (5 bases). Germline CDR1 and CDR2: LNHNV and YYDKDF (reference sequence). The CDR3 sequence is 12 residues long. V lost 8 bases, J lost 4 bases, and 11 bases lay in between. CDR3 sequence (DNA): TGTGCCACCGGCGGCGACAGCTATGGCTACACCTTC. This translates into CATGGDSYGYTF.

V is TRBV12-3 or TRBV12-4 and J is TRBJ2-3; no clear D. Trimming took 4 bases from V and 0 from J, leaving 14 bases between them. This CDR3 is built from 16 residues. CDR3 protein: CASSSPQPTSTDTQYF. The CDR3 DNA reads TGTGCCAGCAGTTCGCCCCAACCCACTAGCACAGATACGCAGTATTTT.

This clonotype was observed a handful of times. The chain links TRBV20-1 to TRBJ1-1; 7 bases line up with TRBD1. CDR1 DFQATT and CDR2 SNEGSKA come from the germline V gene (reference sequence). The CDR3 is made up of 14 amino acids. The V and J ends lost 2 bases and 4 bases, in that order; junction bases with no gene match: 7. The CDR3 sequence is CSARIVTGFTEAFF. CDR3 DNA: TGCAGTGCTAGAATTGTGACAGGGTTCACTGAAGCTTTCTTT.

The genes are TRBV3-1 and TRBJ1-2; the D is unclear. The CDR3 has 13 amino acids. Germline CDR1 is LGHDT and CDR2 is YNNKEL (reference sequence). V lost 0 bases and J lost 0, with 2 bases in between. CDR3 region: CASSQDPNYGYTF. CDR3 in DNA: TGTGCCAGCAGCCAAGACCCTAACTATGGCTACACCTTC.

This clonotype was seen a handful of times. The rearrangement links TRBV9 to TRBJ2-3; the D is unclear. Germline loops: CDR1 SGDLS, CDR2 YYNGEE. V shed 7 bases and J shed 6 bases, with 12 bases lying between them. This CDR3 has 12 residues. CDR3 sequence reads: CASGVSADTQYF. CDR3 in DNA: TGTGCCAGCGGGGTAAGCGCCGATACGCAGTATTTT.

This sequence joins TRBV29-1 and TRBJ2-3; 7 positions match TRBD2. Germline trimming cut 2 bases from V and 14 bases from J; bases unmatched to any gene: 16. The CDR3 is 14 residues long. Germline assignment: CDR1 SQVTM and CDR2 ANQGSEA. The CDR3 loop reads CSVEKERGQGYVYF. DNA of the CDR3: TGCAGCGTTGAAAAGGAGCGGGGCCAAGGGTATGTGTATTTT.

This clonotype was recorded a few times. The chain is built from TRBV28 and TRBJ2-3; D gene unclear. CDR1 MDHEN and CDR2 SYDVKM come from the germline V gene. Trimming left V 4 bases short and J 6 bases short, with 17 bases between. This CDR3 spans 15 amino acids. CDR3 sequence: CASSSLGPPRDTQYF. The CDR3 nucleotides are TGTGCCAGCAGTTCTCTCGGGCCCCCTCGCGATACGCAGTATTTT.

This clonotype was observed a few times. This chain uses TRBV7-2 with TRBJ2-3; 9 bases agree with TRBD2. The germline V gene encodes CDR1 SGHTA and CDR2 FQGNSA. Trimming at V came to 3 bases and at J to 5 bases, leaving 3 bases not matched to a gene. The CDR3 contains 14 residues. The CDR3: CASSFSGGRDTQYF. The CDR3 nucleotides are TGTGCCAGCAGCTTCAGCGGGGGGAGAGATACGCAGTATTTT.

The genes are TRBV10-1 and TRBJ2-5; D is unresolved. Germline V CDR1 and CDR2: WNHNN, SYGVQD (reference sequence). V lost 4 bases to trimming and J lost 0 bases, with 9 bases between them. The length of the CDR3 is 14 residues. The CDR3 protein is CASSAQINQETQYF. In nucleotides, the CDR3 is TGCGCCAGCAGTGCACAAATTAACCAAGAGACCCAGTACTTC.

The V and J genes are TRBV7-2 and TRBJ2-7; 7 bases are a match to TRBD1. The CDR3 spans 14 residues. J was trimmed by 3 bases and V by 3 bases; bases with no gene match: 5. From germline, CDR1 is SGHTA and CDR2 FQGNSA. This CDR3 is CASSFGAGGYEQYF. Written as DNA, the CDR3 is TGTGCCAGCAGCTTCGGCGCAGGGGGCTACGAGCAGTACTTC.

The genes are TRBV6-5 and TRBJ1-2, with TRBD1 matching over 7 bases. J lost 3 bases, V lost 6 bases, and 7 bases had no gene match. Germline CDR1 is MNHEY and CDR2 is SVGAGI. The CDR3 runs 14 residues. Written as DNA, the CDR3 is TGTGCCAGCAGAACAGGACAGGCCCACTATGGCTACACCTTC. Protein product: CASRTGQAHYGYTF.

The V call is TRBV7-2, the J call TRBJ2-2; 7 nucleotides agree with TRBD1. The germline CDR1 and CDR2 sequences are SGHTA and FQGNSA. V shed 1 base and J 7 bases; nucleotides not matched to a gene: 6. This CDR3 is 15 amino acids long. CDR3 DNA: TGTGCCAGCAGCTTAGAGGGGGCGCTGGGCGGGGAGCTGTTTTTT. Protein product: CASSLEGALGGELFF.

V is TRBV25-1 and J is TRBJ1-2; TRBD1 matches 8 bases. Germline V gene sequence: CDR1 MGHDK, CDR2 SYGVNS. V lost 2 bases to trimming and J lost 7 bases; unmatched junction nucleotides: 3. This CDR3 spans 13 amino acids. The CDR3 spells CASSERDRSGYTF. The CDR3 DNA is TGTGCCAGCAGTGAACGGGACAGGAGTGGCTACACCTTC.

This clonotype has ten or more counts. The chain uses TRBV5-1 and TRBJ2-1; possible D gene TRBD2, 6 bases. V lost 0 bases and J lost 10, with 11 bases in between. The CDR3 runs 13 residues. Germline CDR1 is SGHRS and CDR2 is YFSETQ. The CDR3 is CASSLGPLAEQFF. The CDR3, as DNA: TGCGCCAGCAGCTTGGGCCCGCTAGCGGAGCAGTTCTTC. The variable domain in full, completed from reference TRBV5-1 and TRBJ2-1, reads KAGVTQTPRYLIKTRGQQVTLSCSPISGHRSVSWYQQTPGQGLQFLFEYFSETQRNKGNFPGRFSGRQFSNSRSEMNVSTLELGDSALYLCASSLGPLAEQFFGPGTRLTVL.

The chain employs TRBV27 and TRBJ2-7; TRBD1 is a possible D gene (5 bases). V lost 4 bases, J lost 5 bases, and 9 bases lay in between. The CDR3 has 12 amino acids. The V gene's germline CDR1 is MNHEY and CDR2 SMNVEV (reference sequence). This chain's CDR3 is CASSYDSHEQYF. The CDR3 nucleotides read TGTGCCAGCAGTTATGACAGTCACGAGCAGTACTTC.

There are a few counts of this clonotype. DNA for the CDR3: TGTGCCACCAGTGGGACCGGGACAGGGGATATTCGGACGCAGTATTTT. It translates to CATSGTGTGDIRTQYF. V gene TRBV24-1 combines with J gene TRBJ2-3; 10 bases align to TRBD1. CDR3 size: 16 residues. J was trimmed by 9 bases and V by 5 bases; bases with no gene match: 13. From germline, CDR1 is KGHDR and CDR2 SFDVKD.

This chain joins TRBV3-1 and TRBJ2-2; D assignment may be TRBD1 or TRBD2 (5 bases each). The CDR3 sequence is 14 residues long. The germline CDR1 and CDR2 sequences are LGHDT and YNNKEL (reference sequence). V lost 10 bases, J lost 0 bases, and 12 bases lay in between. CDR3 protein: CATRRGTNTGELFF. CDR3 DNA: TGTGCCACACGTCGGGGCACGAACACCGGGGAGCTGTTTTTT.

This clonotype was recorded once. The chain carries TRBV7-9 and TRBJ1-5; 8 bases line up with TRBD1. This CDR3 is 16 amino acids long. Germline V lookup: CDR1 SEHNR, CDR2 FQNEAQ (reference sequence). J lost 0 bases, V lost 6 bases, and 7 bases had no gene match. This CDR3 is CASSPGTGLSNQPQHF. CDR3 bases: TGTGCCAGCAGTCCTGGGACAGGTCTTAGCAATCAGCCCCAGCATTTT. The full variable domain, its missing parts supplied by reference TRBV7-9 and TRBJ1-5, is DTGVSQNPRHKITKRGQNVTFRCDPISEHNRLYWYRQTLGQGPEFLTYFQNEAQLEKSRLLSDRFSAERPKGSFSTLEIQRTEQGDSAMYLCASSPGTGLSNQPQHFGDGTRLSIL.

This chain joins TRBV3-1 and TRBJ2-7; no clear D gene. Trimming removed 1 base from V and 3 bases from J, with 7 bases in between. The CDR3 is made up of 13 amino acids. Per the germline V gene, CDR1 is LGHDT and CDR2 is YNNKEL (reference sequence). The CDR3 DNA follows: TGTGCCAGCAGCCAAGTCTTCAACTACGAGCAGTACTTC. Protein: CASSQVFNYEQYF.

The rearrangement links TRBV28 to TRBJ2-3; the match to TRBD2 covers 9 bases. CDR1 and CDR2 from the germline V gene are MDHEN and SYDVKM. The V segment lost 8 bases and the J segment 0 bases; nucleotides outside the gene matches: 3. CDR3 size: 14 residues. CDR3 region: CASQRGASTDTQYF. The CDR3 DNA reads TGTGCCAGCCAGCGGGGGGCCAGCACAGATACGCAGTATTTT.

This clonotype was recorded at least ten times. This chain links TRBV7-8 with TRBJ2-3; TRBD2 matches 8 bases. Germline CDR1 is SGHVS and CDR2 is FQNEAQ. Unmatched junction bases numbered 10, after V lost 4 bases and J lost 4 bases. The CDR3 contains 16 residues. This chain's CDR3 is CASSSARGLGPDTQYF. The CDR3 DNA reads as TGTGCCAGCAGCTCAGCCCGGGGACTAGGTCCAGATACGCAGTATTTT.

A few counts support this clonotype. This rearrangement joins TRBV20-1 to TRBJ2-1; 8 bases are shared with TRBD2. Germline values: CDR1 DFQATT, CDR2 SNEGSKA (reference sequence). There are 15 residues in the CDR3. Losses at the gene ends were 4 bases for V and 0 bases for J; bases not matched to a gene: 5. The CDR3 region is CSAKGLGNSYNEQFF. The CDR3 region has the DNA TGCAGTGCTAAGGGACTAGGGAACTCCTACAATGAGCAGTTCTTC.

The chain combines TRBV7-2 with TRBJ2-5; the D call may be TRBD1 or TRBD2 (6 bases each). V was cut by 0 bases and J by 4 bases, with 12 bases left in between. This CDR3 is 15 amino acids long. Germline V CDR1 and CDR2: SGHTA, FQGNSA. DNA of the CDR3: TGTGCCAGCAGCTTAGCGGGGGGCGCGAGAGAGACCCAGTACTTC. Amino acids: CASSLAGGARETQYF. Full variable domain (missing parts from reference TRBV7-2 and TRBJ2-5): GAGVSQSPSNKVTEKGKDVELRCDPISGHTALYWYRQSLGQGLEFLIYFQGNSAPDKSGLPSDRFSAERTGGSVSTLTIQRTQQEDSAVYLCASSLAGGARETQYFGPGTRLLVL.

The chain uses TRBV4-2 and TRBJ2-1, with 14 bases that match TRBD2. V gave up 5 bases and J gave up 0 bases; unmatched junction bases: 6. CDR1 and CDR2 (germline): LGHNA, YNFKEQ. The CDR3 length is 18 residues. The CDR3 bases are TGTGCCAGCAGCTCCGGGACTAGCGGGGGAAGCTCCTACAATGAGCAGTTCTTC. Translation gives CASSSGTSGGSSYNEQFF.

The chain links TRBV27 to TRBJ1-2; 9 nucleotides agree with TRBD1. In germline, CDR1 is MNHEY, CDR2 SMNVEV (reference sequence). CDR3 size: 15 residues. The V and J ends lost 6 bases and 0 bases, in that order; junction bases with no gene match: 5. The CDR3 DNA follows: TGTGCCAGCAGACCACAGGGGGCGGCTAACTATGGCTACACCTTC. Its translation: CASRPQGAANYGYTF.

V usage is TRBV6-5 and J usage is TRBJ2-6, with D perhaps TRBD2 (6 bases). The germline V gene has CDR1 MNHEY and CDR2 SVGAGI. The CDR3 spans 17 residues. The V and J ends lost 0 bases and 0 bases respectively, with 9 bases between them. The CDR3: CASSYSWDFSGANVLTF. In nucleotides, the CDR3 is TGTGCCAGCAGTTACTCTTGGGACTTCTCTGGGGCCAACGTCCTGACTTTC.

The chain has TRBV6-2 or TRBV6-3 and TRBJ2-1; no clear D gene. V lost 2 bases and J lost 2, with 10 bases in between. The CDR3 has 15 residues. CDR1 is MNHEY, CDR2 SVGEGT, per germline. The CDR3 protein is CASSYTQQPYNEQFF. In nucleotides, the CDR3 is TGTGCCAGCAGTTACACACAGCAACCCTACAATGAGCAGTTCTTC.

The chain links TRBV12-3 or TRBV12-4 to TRBJ2-5, with TRBD1 identical over 8 bases. TRBJ2-7 matches the DNA end more closely, so the J call is doubtful. This CDR3 contains 19 residues. The CDR3 bases are TGTGCCAGCAGACCTACCCAGGGGGCTAGGACCGACGGTCACTACGAGCAGTACTTC. It codes for CASRPTQGARTDGHYEQYF.